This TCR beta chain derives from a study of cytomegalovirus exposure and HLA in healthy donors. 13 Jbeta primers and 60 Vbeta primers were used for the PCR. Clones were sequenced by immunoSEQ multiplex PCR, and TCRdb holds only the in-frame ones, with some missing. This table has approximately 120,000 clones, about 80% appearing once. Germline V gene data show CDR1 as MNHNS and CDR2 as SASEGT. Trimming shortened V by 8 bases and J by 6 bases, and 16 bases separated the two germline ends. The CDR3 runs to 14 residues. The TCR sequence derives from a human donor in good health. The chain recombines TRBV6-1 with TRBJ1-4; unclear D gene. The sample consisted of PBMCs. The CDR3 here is CASLLSLGDEKLFF. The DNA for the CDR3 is TGTGCCAGCCTACTGAGTCTAGGAGATGAAAAACTGTTTTTT.